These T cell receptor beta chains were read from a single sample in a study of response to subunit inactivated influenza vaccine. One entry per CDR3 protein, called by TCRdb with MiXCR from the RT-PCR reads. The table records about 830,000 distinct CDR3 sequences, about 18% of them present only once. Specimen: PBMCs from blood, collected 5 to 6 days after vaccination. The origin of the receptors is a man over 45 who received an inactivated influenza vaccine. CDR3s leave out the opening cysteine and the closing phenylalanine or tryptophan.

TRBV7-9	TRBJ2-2	ASSFTATGELF
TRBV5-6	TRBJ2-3	ASSLYRGTDTQY
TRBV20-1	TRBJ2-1	SASLGGASGEQF
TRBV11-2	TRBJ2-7	ASSFSDRANEQY
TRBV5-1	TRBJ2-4	ASSLDKGVDIQY
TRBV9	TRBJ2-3	ASSQRGWSFTDTQY
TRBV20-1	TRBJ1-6	SAPGGTGDSPLH
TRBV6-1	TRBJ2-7	ASRMTGPGGREQY
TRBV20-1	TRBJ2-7	SAIGPRDNSYEQY
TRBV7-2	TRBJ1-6	ASSFTGNGSPLH
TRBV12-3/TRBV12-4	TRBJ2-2	ASSFAGWITGELF
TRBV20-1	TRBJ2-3	SARSARRASTDTQY
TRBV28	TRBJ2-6	ASSDLSGANVLT
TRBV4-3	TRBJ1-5	ASSPDSGRDQPQH
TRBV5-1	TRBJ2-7	ASSLAPGFLSYEQY
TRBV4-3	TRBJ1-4	ASSQRGGGEKLF
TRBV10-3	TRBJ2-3	ATGLAEDTQY
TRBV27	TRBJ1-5	ASSRGLPRNQPQH
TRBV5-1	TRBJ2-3	ASSFLADTDTQY
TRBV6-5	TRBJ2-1	ASSYSMVAPVRNEQF
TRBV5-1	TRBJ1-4	ASSLEDRIGKLF
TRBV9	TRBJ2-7	ASSVFGGVDEQY
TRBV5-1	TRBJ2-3	ASSYQGKGTDTQY
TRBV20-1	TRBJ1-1	SAKAGGGGTEAF
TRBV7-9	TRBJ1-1	ASSKQGNMNTEAF
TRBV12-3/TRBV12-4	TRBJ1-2	ASRPPGLLGYT
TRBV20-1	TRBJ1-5	SASSGTGVGPQH
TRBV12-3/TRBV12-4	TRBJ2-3	ASSPTSGRPGDTQY
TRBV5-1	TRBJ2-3	ASSLGTSGRSTDTQY
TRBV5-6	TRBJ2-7	ASSLWDNTYEQY
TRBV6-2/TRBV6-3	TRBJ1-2	ASSYSGYGNYGYT
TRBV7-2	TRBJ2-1	ASSPRDSDTDEQF
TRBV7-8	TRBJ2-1	ASSVGLGEYNEQF
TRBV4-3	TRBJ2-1	ASSLGVYLNEQF
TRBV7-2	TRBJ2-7	ASSLGNGGNEQY